Below are 20 T cell receptor beta chains sequenced from a single sample in a study of glioma-infiltrating T cells. TCR alpha and beta CDR3 regions were amplified from RNA using iRepertoire nested multiplex PCR. MiXCR, run by TCRdb on the multiplex PCR reads, gives a single entry per CDR3 protein. The sample contains approximately 90,000 distinct CDR3 sequences, about 23% of which appear only once. The source material was glioma tissue, nonneoplastic brain tissue, or PBMCs (not recorded which). The receptors derive from a human donor with low-grade glioma or glioblastoma, undergoing nonglioma brain surgery, or in good health (not recorded which).

This chain connects TRBV29-1 to TRBJ1-2, with 10 bases matching TRBD1. CDR1 and CDR2 from the germline V gene are SQVTM and ANQGSEA. The CDR3 is 12 amino acids. V lost 6 bases and J lost 7; bases outside the gene matches: 5. The CDR3 DNA is TGCAGCGTGGAGGGACAGGGGATTGGCTACACCTTC. Translated: CSVEGQGIGYTF.

This clonotype was seen a handful of times. The chain recombines TRBV5-1 with TRBJ2-7; TRBD1 matches at 10 bases. CDR1 and CDR2 (germline): SGHRS, YFSETQ. The CDR3 consists of 16 residues. V lost 3 bases to trimming and J lost 3 bases; unmatched junction nucleotides: 9. CDR3 sequence (DNA): TGCGCCAGCAGCTCCAGCCGGGGACAGGGGAACTACGAGCAGTACTTC. Amino acids: CASSSSRGQGNYEQYF.

This clonotype showed up many times. The chain carries TRBV7-2 and TRBJ2-3; weak D call: TRBD2 (5 bases). V lost 6 bases and J 0 bases, leaving 13 bases between the germline ends. This CDR3 contains 15 residues. In germline, CDR1 is SGHTA, CDR2 FQGNSA. CDR3 residues: CASRIRAVSTDTQYF. The CDR3 DNA sequence: TGTGCCAGCAGAATACGAGCGGTGAGCACAGATACGCAGTATTTT.

Comments on this clonotype: This may come from a read error, since a much larger clone is one base off. This chain joins TRBV4-1 and TRBJ2-7, with 11 positions matching TRBD1. The germline CDR1 and CDR2 sequences are MGHRA and YSYEKL. After removal of 7 bases from V and 4 bases from J, the junction contained 12 bases not matched to a gene. The CDR3 extends over 16 amino acids. CDR3 in amino acids: CASTLLGGQGAYEQYF. As DNA, the CDR3 is TGCGCCAGCACCCTCCTCGGAGGACAGGGGGCATACGAGCAGTACTTC.

This clonotype was found many times. J is TRBJ2-7 and V is TRBV20-1, with TRBD1 matching 8 bases. The junction had 1 base not matched to a gene; V was cut back by 1 base and J by 2 bases. The CDR3 extends over 13 amino acids. Germline CDR1 and CDR2: DFQATT and SNEGSKA (reference sequence). The DNA of the CDR3 is TGCAGTGCTAGAGCAGGGGGCGCCTACGAGCAGTACTTC. Translating it yields CSARAGGAYEQYF.

For this clonotype: Possible read error: a much larger clone is one base away. Because the CDR3 is missing its conserved closing phenylalanine or tryptophan, this is likely a read error. The chain is built from TRBV6-1 and TRBJ2-7; 7 bases align to TRBD1. This CDR3 has 14 amino acids. The germline gives CDR1 MNHNS, CDR2 SASEGT. The CDR3, as DNA: TGCGCCAGCAGGACGACAGGGACCTCCTACGAGCAGTACTAC. It translates to CASRTTGTSYEQYY.

This clonotype appeared many times. This rearrangement joins TRBV19 to TRBJ1-2; TRBD1 matches 7 bases. The CDR3 length is 11 residues. V lost 6 bases, J lost 7 bases, and 2 bases stayed unmatched. Germline V gene sequence: CDR1 LNHDA, CDR2 SQIVND (reference sequence). The DNA for the CDR3 is TGTGCCAGTAGCAGACAGGGTGGCTACACCTTC. Amino acid sequence: CASSRQGGYTF. Using reference TRBV19 and TRBJ1-2 for the parts outside the CDR3, the full variable domain is DGGITQSPKYLFRKEGQNVTLSCEQNLNHDAMYWYRQDPGQGLRLIYYSQIVNDFQKGDIAEGYSVSREKKESFPLTVTSAQKNPTAFYLCASSRQGGYTFGSGTRLTVV.

The chain couples TRBV5-1 to TRBJ1-2, with 8 bases identical to TRBD1. The CDR3 runs 13 residues. Germline CDR1 and CDR2: SGHRS and YFSETQ. Germline trimming cut 5 bases from V and 5 bases from J; bases unmatched to any gene: 5. The CDR3 DNA sequence: TGCGCCAGCAGTCCTGACAGGGGTTATGGCTACACCTTC. This translates into CASSPDRGYGYTF.

As concerns this clonotype: A much larger clone differs by one base, so this may be a read error. The chain carries TRBV15 and TRBJ1-3; TRBD1 is a possible D gene (6 bases). The CDR3 spans 15 residues. From germline, CDR1 is LNHNV and CDR2 YYDKDF (reference sequence). The V gene lost 1 base and the J gene lost 2 bases, with 9 bases spanning the gap. The CDR3 reads CATSRGGAPGNTIYF. The CDR3 nucleotides are TGTGCCACCAGCAGAGGGGGGGCGCCTGGAAACACCATATATTTT.

The V and J genes are TRBV19 and TRBJ2-7, with 9 bases fitting TRBD1. Germline V gene sequence: CDR1 LNHDA, CDR2 SQIVND (reference sequence). J was trimmed by 2 bases and V by 6 bases; bases with no gene match: 5. CDR3 length: 14 residues. The chain's CDR3 is CASRPGQGPYEQYF. The CDR3 DNA follows: TGTGCCAGTAGACCGGGACAGGGACCCTACGAGCAGTACTTC.

As for this clonotype: A read error may be the cause here, since a much bigger clone is one base away. The chain has TRBV18 and TRBJ2-1; 9 bases line up with TRBD2. The germline V gene encodes CDR1 KGHSH and CDR2 LQKENI. The CDR3 covers 14 residues. V dropped 5 bases and J dropped 6; count of bases not matched to a gene: 5. Here the CDR3 DNA reads TGTGCCAGCTCAGGGACTAGCTTGGGCAATGAGCAGTTCTTC. Encoded protein: CASSGTSLGNEQFF.

This rearrangement joins TRBV30 to TRBJ2-3, with 15 bases aligning to TRBD2. After removal of 2 bases from V and 6 bases from J, the junction contained 6 bases not matched to a gene. From germline, CDR1 is GTSNPN and CDR2 SVGIG (reference sequence). This CDR3 is 16 amino acids long. CDR3 DNA: TGTGCCTGGAGTTACGGGACTAGCGGGAGGAGGGATACGCAGTATTTT. Residues: CAWSYGTSGRRDTQYF.

The J gene is TRBJ1-5, the V gene TRBV12-3 or TRBV12-4; D perhaps matches TRBD1 (6 bases). The CDR3 loop spans 14 amino acids. Between the trimmed V and J ends, which lost 6 bases and 4 bases, there was a span of 13 bases. CDR3 coding DNA: TGTGCCAGCAGCAGGACAGAAATTAATCAGCCCCAGCATTTT. Translated: CASSRTEINQPQHF.

This clonotype was picked up many times. The chain links TRBV29-1 to TRBJ1-2; D unclear. Germline assignment: CDR1 SQVTM and CDR2 ANQGSEA. The CDR3 covers 11 residues. The V and J ends lost 4 bases and 4 bases respectively, with 7 bases between them. The CDR3 sequence is CSVAQLYGYTF. In DNA form, the CDR3 reads TGCAGCGTTGCACAGCTCTATGGCTACACCTTC. Complete variable domain (other parts from reference TRBV29-1 and TRBJ1-2): SAVISQKPSRDICQRGTSLTIQCQVDSQVTMMFWYRQQPGQSLTLIATANQGSEATYESGFVIDKFPISRPNLTFSTLTVSNMSPEDSSIYLCSVAQLYGYTFGSGTRLTVV.

This clonotype came up many times. This chain links TRBV6-4 with TRBJ2-3; D is perhaps TRBD2 (5 bases). CDR1 and CDR2 from the germline V gene are MRHNA and SNTAGT. The CDR3 loop spans 16 amino acids. Between the trimmed V and J ends, which lost 2 bases and 2 bases, there was a span of 14 bases. The DNA of the CDR3 is TGTGCCAGCAGTGACGGGCTAGCCGCCTACACAGATACGCAGTATTTT. This translates into CASSDGLAAYTDTQYF.

The chain carries TRBV29-1 and TRBJ2-1; weak D call: TRBD2 (5 bases). The ends were cut back, 7 bases at V and 4 bases at J, with 14 bases in the middle. The CDR3 is 13 amino acids. From germline, CDR1 is SQVTM and CDR2 ANQGSEA. The CDR3 loop is CSGQRYEYNEQFF. The DNA of the CDR3 is TGCAGCGGTCAGCGGTACGAGTACAATGAGCAGTTCTTC.

This clonotype occurred once. A much more abundant neighbour one base away suggests this may be a read error. The chain has TRBV9 and TRBJ1-5; perhaps TRBD1 as D (5 bases). Trimming cost V 4 bases and J 4 bases, with 15 bases left between them. The CDR3 spans 15 residues. Per germline, CDR1 SGDLS and CDR2 YYNGEE. For the CDR3, the DNA is TGTGCCAGCAGCCCCAGGGACCTTAGTAATCAGCCCCAGCATTTT. Its protein is CASSPRDLSNQPQHF.

The chain links TRBV2 to TRBJ2-7, with a weak D call TRBD1 (6 bases). The CDR3 totals 12 residues. From germline, CDR1 is SNHLY and CDR2 FYNNEI. Trimming took off 8 bases at V and 3 bases at J, with 11 bases between the two ends. The CDR3 loop is CASLRGGYEQYF. The DNA of the CDR3 is TGTGCCAGCCTTAGAGGGGGCTACGAGCAGTACTTC.

This rearrangement joins TRBV25-1 to TRBJ2-1; no clear D. Germline assignment: CDR1 MGHDK and CDR2 SYGVNS. Trimming shortened V by 2 bases and J by 8 bases, and 10 bases separated the two germline ends. This CDR3 has 13 amino acids. The CDR3, as DNA: TGTGCCAGCAGTGAACGGGTTAGGGATGAGCAGTTCTTC. Protein sequence: CASSERVRDEQFF.

This clonotype was found many times. The gene calls are TRBV7-2 and TRBJ2-7; 9 bases match TRBD1. Germline assignment: CDR1 SGHTA and CDR2 FQGNSA. V gave up 5 bases and J gave up 3 bases; unmatched junction bases: 2. This CDR3 region has 13 residues. As DNA, the CDR3 is TGTGCCAGCAGCACAGGGGGCTTCTACGAGCAGTACTTC. Its protein is CASSTGGFYEQYF.